This TCR beta chain was retrieved from a study of neurological immune-mediated disorders. CDR3 length: 14 residues. With V trimmed by 5 bases and J by 2 bases, 5 bases remained unmatched. In germline, CDR1 is SNHLY, CDR2 FYNNEI. Points from the study as a whole: In HTLV-1-associated myelopathy, TCR clonal expansion was greatest, and in multiple sclerosis it was least, below healthy controls.

Every sequencing run gave over 200 million TCR-beta sequences, taken from 15-18 subjects. TCRdb fed the 5' RACE reads into MiXCR, producing one record per CDR3 protein. The table records tens of thousands of distinct CDR3 sequences, around a tenth of them present only once. This clonotype occurred many times. As yet, its antigen is unknown. Sequencing input: PBMCs. The TCR was taken from a woman younger than 45 with HTLV-1-associated myelopathy (HAM/TSP). V is TRBV2 and J is TRBJ2-5, with TRBD1 matching 7 bases. CDR3 DNA sequence: TGTGCCAGCAGTCTGACAGGGTGGCAAGAGACCCAGTACTTC. It is translated as CASSLTGWQETQYF.